What follows are 30 T cell receptor beta chains derived from one specimen sequenced in a study of human T cells and chemical hapten exposure. The time point here: patch test 2, 6 weeks after DPC sensitization. Treatment reported: therapeutic diphenylcyclopropenone sensitization with weekly scalp DPC. TCRdb re-called the RACE reads with MiXCR, one entry per CDR3 protein. The sample includes about 40,000 distinct CDR3 sequences, approximately 3.5% of them seen just once. The input for sequencing was whole blood, taken in connection with sensitization to the hapten diphenylcyclopropenone (DPC). These receptors all stem from a man in his forties or fifties with alopecia areata. Some clones in this sample may be carry-over from other donors' samples.

This clonotype was detected many times. The V and J genes are TRBV12-3 or TRBV12-4 and TRBJ2-1, with a tentative D call TRBD2 (6 bases). V lost 6 bases, J lost 8 bases, and 11 bases lay in between. This CDR3 is built from 12 residues. CDR3 sequence: CASSATRDEQFF. CDR3 DNA: TGTGCCAGCAGCGCGACTAGAGATGAGCAGTTCTTC.

In its sample, this clonotype was seen once. The chain uses TRBV7-8 and TRBJ1-4; no clear D gene. V lost 3 bases to trimming and J lost 5 bases, with 4 bases between them. This CDR3 is built from 12 residues. In germline, CDR1 is SGHVS, CDR2 FQNEAQ. The CDR3 protein is CASSLANEKLFF. The DNA of the CDR3 is TGTGCCAGCAGCTTGGCCAATGAAAAACTGTTTTTT.

In its sample, this clonotype was seen many times. The chain has TRBV6-5 and TRBJ2-1; D is tentatively TRBD1 or TRBD2 (5 bases each). This CDR3 spans 16 amino acids. V gave up 0 bases and J gave up 6 bases, with 15 bases separating them. Germline V gene lookup returns CDR1 MNHEY and CDR2 SVGAGI. CDR3 nucleotides: TGTGCCAGCAGTTACTCCAGGGACCTCCGTACCAATGAGCAGTTCTTC. Protein sequence: CASSYSRDLRTNEQFF.

This clonotype showed up many times. This sequence joins TRBV20-1 and TRBJ2-3; the match to TRBD2 covers 9 bases. V shed 5 bases and J 6 bases; nucleotides not matched to a gene: 15. Germline assignment: CDR1 DFQATT and CDR2 SNEGSKA (reference sequence). This CDR3 region has 16 residues. The CDR3 DNA is TGCAGTGCTCCGGGACTAGCTAATAATTACTTGGATACGCAGTATTTT. Residues: CSAPGLANNYLDTQYF.

This clonotype appeared many times. V and J are TRBV11-2 and TRBJ2-7, with 13 positions matching TRBD2. The CDR3 is 15 amino acids. Germline assignment: CDR1 SGHAT and CDR2 FQNNGV. Losses at the gene ends were 5 bases for V and 6 bases for J; bases not matched to a gene: 7. In DNA, the CDR3 is TGTGCCAGCAGCCCACCGGGACTAGCGGGACTCGAGCAGTACTTC. It is translated as CASSPPGLAGLEQYF.

The chain uses TRBV7-3 and TRBJ1-1; 7 bases line up with TRBD1. V shed 2 bases, J shed 3 bases, and the junction held 0 bases outside the gene matches. CDR1 is SGHTA, CDR2 FQGTGA, per germline. The CDR3 covers 13 residues. The CDR3 DNA sequence: TGTGCCAGCAGCTTAGACAGGGACACTGAAGCTTTCTTT. This gives the protein CASSLDRDTEAFF.

This clonotype has a count of ten or more. V usage is TRBV5-4 and J usage is TRBJ2-2, with 13 bases matching TRBD2. J gave up 1 base and V 0 bases, and 3 bases lay outside the gene matches. CDR3 length: 18 residues. In germline, CDR1 is SGHNT, CDR2 YYREEE (reference sequence). CDR3 sequence (DNA): TGTGCCAGCAGCTTGGTTTGGACTAGCGGGGGGAACACCGGGGAGCTGTTTTTT. Encoded protein: CASSLVWTSGGNTGELFF.

This clonotype has more than one count but fewer than ten. The J gene is TRBJ2-1, the V gene TRBV6-5, with no clear D. V was pared by 1 base and J by 6 bases, with 7 bases between. Germline values: CDR1 MNHEY, CDR2 SVGAGI. The CDR3 runs to 13 residues. The CDR3 sequence: CASSYYIGNEQFF. CDR3 nucleotides: TGTGCCAGCAGTTACTATATCGGCAATGAGCAGTTCTTC.

The chain employs TRBV7-9 and TRBJ1-2; D is undetermined. Germline V gene sequence: CDR1 SEHNR, CDR2 FQNEAQ (reference sequence). The CDR3 spans 18 residues. V was shortened by 3 bases and J by 0 bases, with 20 bases between the two germline ends. The CDR3 region is CASSFRGREANSNYGYTF. As DNA, the CDR3 is TGTGCCAGCAGCTTCAGAGGAAGAGAAGCTAACTCTAACTATGGCTACACCTTC.

In its sample, this clonotype was seen many times. The J gene is TRBJ2-2, the V gene TRBV19, with 14 bases identical to TRBD2. The CDR3 is 15 amino acids. V shed 10 bases and J 4 bases; nucleotides not matched to a gene: 5. Germline CDR1 is LNHDA and CDR2 is SQIVND (reference sequence). The CDR3 region is CATRTSGRSTGELFF. The CDR3 bases are TGTGCCACCCGGACTAGCGGGAGGTCCACCGGGGAGCTGTTTTTT.

This clonotype appeared many times. V usage is TRBV5-5 and J usage is TRBJ2-2; weak D call: TRBD1 (5 bases). The CDR3 contains 16 residues. Trimming removed 1 base from V and 5 bases from J, with 15 bases in between. Germline lookup yields CDR1 SGHKS and CDR2 YYEKEE (reference sequence). CDR3 protein: CASSLFGGAGTGELFF. CDR3 nucleotides: TGTGCCAGCAGCTTGTTCGGTGGGGCAGGAACCGGGGAGCTGTTTTTT.

This clonotype showed up just a few times. The rearrangement uses TRBV28 and TRBJ2-3; the match to TRBD2 covers 9 bases. V was pared by 5 bases and J by 2 bases, with 11 bases of the junction left unmatched. The CDR3 sequence is 17 residues long. Germline CDR1 MDHEN, CDR2 SYDVKM. CDR3 sequence (DNA): TGTGCCAGCAGTATACCATGGGCGGGAGGGAACACAGATACGCAGTATTTT. Translated, it gives CASSIPWAGGNTDTQYF.

This clonotype was observed many times. This chain joins TRBV9 and TRBJ2-3, with D possibly being TRBD1 or TRBD2 (9 bases each). Trimming shortened V by 4 bases and J by 0 bases, and 39 bases separated the two germline ends. CDR1 is SGDLS, CDR2 YYNGEE, per germline. This CDR3 has 24 residues. For the CDR3, the DNA is TGTGCCAGCAGCCCCCGAGGACCGAGAGGGACAGGGACTAGCCAGGCGGAGAGCACAGATACGCAGTATTTT. As protein: CASSPRGPRGTGTSQAESTDTQYF.

At least ten counts were recorded for this clonotype. The V call is TRBV27, the J call TRBJ2-6; no reliable D call. This CDR3 is 17 amino acids long. Germline CDR1 MNHEY, CDR2 SMNVEV (reference sequence). V shed 5 bases and J shed 0 bases, with 14 bases lying between them. The chain's CDR3 is CASSENPFVSGANVLTF. The CDR3, as DNA: TGTGCCAGCAGTGAGAATCCGTTCGTCTCTGGGGCCAACGTCCTGACTTTC.

This clonotype was observed many times. The chain joins TRBV30 to TRBJ1-5, with a tentative D call TRBD1 (6 bases). The length of the CDR3 is 13 residues. CDR1 and CDR2 (germline): GTSNPN, SVGIG (reference sequence). Trimming removed 2 bases from V and 4 bases from J, with 9 bases in between. CDR3 in amino acids: CAWSRGLNQPQHF. DNA for the CDR3: TGTGCCTGGAGTAGGGGGTTGAATCAGCCCCAGCATTTT.

This clonotype was picked up many times. The gene calls are TRBV14 and TRBJ2-2; no reliable D call. The V end was cut by 0 bases, the J end by 6 bases, with 11 bases between. The CDR3 consists of 15 residues. The germline V gene has CDR1 SGHDN and CDR2 FVKESK. The CDR3 region has the DNA TGTGCCAGCAGCCAAGAGAGGTCTAGAGCCGGGGAGCTGTTTTTT. The encoded protein is CASSQERSRAGELFF.

This clonotype was recorded many times. The gene calls are TRBV5-1 and TRBJ1-6, with a tentative D call TRBD1 (5 bases). Germline CDR1 reads SGHRS; CDR2 reads YFSETQ. This CDR3 comprises 14 residues. V lost 4 bases and J lost 7, with 12 bases in between. The CDR3 here is CASSAGTVNSPLHF. The DNA for the CDR3 is TGCGCCAGCAGCGCGGGGACTGTGAATTCACCCCTCCACTTT. The full variable domain, its missing parts supplied by reference TRBV5-1 and TRBJ1-6, is KAGVTQTPRYLIKTRGQQVTLSCSPISGHRSVSWYQQTPGQGLQFLFEYFSETQRNKGNFPGRFSGRQFSNSRSEMNVSTLELGDSALYLCASSAGTVNSPLHFGNGTRLTVT.

This clonotype appeared many times. DNA of the CDR3: TGTGCCAGCTCACCACGGACAGGGGGTGGCACAGATACGCAGTATTTT. Protein: CASSPRTGGGTDTQYF. The chain recombines TRBV18 with TRBJ2-3, with 10 bases fitting TRBD1. Germline assignment: CDR1 KGHSH and CDR2 LQKENI. The CDR3 length is 16 residues. Losses at the gene ends were 1 base for V and 1 base for J; bases not matched to a gene: 2.

This clonotype was counted many times. This rearrangement joins TRBV28 to TRBJ1-5; no definite D call. The CDR3 is 14 residues long. The germline V gene has CDR1 MDHEN and CDR2 SYDVKM. V was cut by 4 bases and J by 5 bases, with 12 bases left in between. CDR3 protein: CASSSYGTYQPQHF. CDR3 coding DNA: TGTGCCAGCAGTTCCTACGGAACTTATCAGCCCCAGCATTTT.

This clonotype has a handful of counts. The rearrangement links TRBV6-1 to TRBJ2-5; TRBD1 matches at 9 bases. The V and J ends lost 6 bases and 7 bases, in that order; junction bases with no gene match: 6. CDR1 and CDR2 (germline): MNHNS, SASEGT. The CDR3 contains 13 residues. The CDR3 bases are TGTGCCAGCAGGGCGACAGGGGGGGGGACCCAGTACTTC. As protein: CASRATGGGTQYF.

This clonotype was detected only a few times. The genes are TRBV9 and TRBJ1-5, with D possibly TRBD1 on 5 matching bases. Looked up from germline, CDR1 is SGDLS and CDR2 is YYNGEE. The CDR3 totals 15 residues. Trimming cost V 2 bases and J 3 bases, with 12 bases left between them. The chain's CDR3 is CASSVADSINQPQHF. In nucleotides, the CDR3 is TGTGCCAGCAGCGTGGCCGACAGCATCAATCAGCCCCAGCATTTT.

This clonotype was observed at least ten times. The gene calls are TRBV6-1 and TRBJ1-5; no definite D call. Trimming took 6 bases from V and 7 from J, leaving 16 bases between them. The CDR3 spans 14 residues. Germline loops: CDR1 MNHNS, CDR2 SASEGT. CDR3 nucleotide sequence: TGTGCCAGCAGCCCGGGGTCTGTCGGACAGCCCCAGCATTTT. The encoded protein is CASSPGSVGQPQHF.

This chain links TRBV7-9 with TRBJ2-3; the D is unclear. Trimming cost V 5 bases and J 2 bases, with 20 bases left between them. The germline gives CDR1 SEHNR, CDR2 FQNEAQ (reference sequence). The CDR3 is 17 residues long. The CDR3 sequence is CASSQGSRGPATDTQYF. The CDR3 DNA is TGTGCCAGCAGCCAAGGGTCCCGAGGCCCGGCCACAGATACGCAGTATTTT.

This clonotype was recorded many times. Written as DNA, the CDR3 is TGTGCCAGCAGCTTAGCCCTAGCGGGAGGGCCAAGGGAGCAGTACTTC. Amino acid sequence: CASSLALAGGPREQYF. The rearrangement links TRBV7-8 to TRBJ2-7, with 12 bases lining up with TRBD2. Germline V lookup: CDR1 SGHVS, CDR2 FQNEAQ. This CDR3 has 16 amino acids. Trimming removed 0 bases from V and 7 bases from J; junction bases left unmatched: 7.

The chain uses TRBV6-4 and TRBJ2-3, with 9 nucleotides matching TRBD2. The CDR3 is made up of 19 amino acids. The germline V gene has CDR1 MRHNA and CDR2 SNTAGT. Trimming at V came to 0 bases and at J to 2 bases, leaving 12 bases not matched to a gene. As DNA, the CDR3 is TGTGCCAGCAGTGACTCGAGCCCTAGCGGGATTCTCCCCACAGATACGCAGTATTTT. Amino acids: CASSDSSPSGILPTDTQYF.

This clonotype was detected ten times or more. This chain links TRBV6-6 with TRBJ2-3; TRBD2 agrees at 7 bases. The germline V gene has CDR1 MNHNY and CDR2 SVGAGI (reference sequence). The CDR3 totals 15 residues. J was trimmed by 5 bases and V by 3 bases; bases with no gene match: 8. CDR3 sequence reads: CASSYGGRAIDTQYF. The CDR3 nucleotides read TGTGCCAGCAGTTATGGGGGGAGGGCCATAGATACGCAGTATTTT.

The chain employs TRBV18 and TRBJ2-7; D gene ambiguous. This CDR3 spans 15 amino acids. Per germline, CDR1 KGHSH and CDR2 LQKENI. Trimming pared 2 bases from V and 6 bases from J, leaving 17 bases between. The CDR3 sequence is CASSPTSKDTGEQYF. The CDR3 region has the DNA TGTGCCAGCTCACCAACTTCGAAAGATACGGGCGAGCAGTACTTC. The complete variable domain, with remaining parts taken from reference TRBV18 and TRBJ2-7, reads NAGVMQNPRHLVRRRGQEARLRCSPMKGHSHVYWYRQLPEEGLKFMVYLQKENIIDESGMPKERFSAEFPKEGPSILRIQQVVRGDSAAYFCASSPTSKDTGEQYFGPGTRLTVT.

This clonotype was counted a few times. V and J are TRBV30 and TRBJ2-7; 8 bases are shared with TRBD1. Germline V lookup: CDR1 GTSNPN, CDR2 SVGIG (reference sequence). The CDR3 is 14 residues long. Trimming cost V 6 bases and J 2 bases; bases outside gene matches: 9. The CDR3 DNA reads TGTGCCTGCTTACAGGGGGAGGCAACCTACGAGCAGTACTTC. Protein: CACLQGEATYEQYF.

At least ten counts were recorded for this clonotype. The chain carries TRBV6-1 and TRBJ2-3, with D unresolved. CDR1 is MNHNS, CDR2 SASEGT, per germline. CDR3 size: 15 residues. V was clipped by 7 bases and J by 4 bases, with 18 bases between them. The CDR3 here is CASIATLNRADTQYF. DNA of the CDR3: TGTGCCAGCATCGCGACACTAAATCGGGCAGATACGCAGTATTTT.

This clonotype was seen a few times. This rearrangement joins TRBV3-1 to TRBJ2-1; D not resolved. Germline V gene data show CDR1 as LGHDT and CDR2 as YNNKEL (reference sequence). The CDR3 covers 16 residues. V lost 1 base and J 0 bases, leaving 10 bases between the germline ends. CDR3 protein: CASSQVLRSSYNEQFF. CDR3 coding DNA: TGTGCCAGCAGCCAAGTATTAAGGAGCTCCTACAATGAGCAGTTCTTC.